The present T cell receptor (beta chain) was sequenced within a study of beta chain features in type 1 diabetes (dated by TCRdb to the late 2010s). Study-level background: Mean age, gender distribution, total cell number and subset yield did not differ between patients and healthy donors. A total of 107,917,701 sorted cells were examined across all samples, and the number of cells per subset was strongly correlated with RNA yield. The study compared the TCRB repertoires of sorted circulating CD4+ T cell subsets in recently diagnosed type 1 diabetes patients with those in matched healthy donors. Whereas all 30 or so donors provided naive and central memory subsets, regulatory and stem cell-like memory subsets were isolated from just 8 patients and roughly eight healthy donors. The paper's findings and limits, for the study overall: A moderate but significant shortening of TCRB CDR3 length was observed in type 1 diabetes patients in all four CD4+ subsets. Naive, central memory and regulatory TCRB repertoires appeared to be more alike among patients than among healthy donors. Because cDNA was sequenced instead of genomic DNA, activated cells with high expression could be over-represented, although the groups did not differ in activation or CD3 levels. Because the HLA sub-analyses included only small numbers of individuals, any influence of HLA type on TCRB rearrangement was left unresolved. At VDJ recombination sites, patients with type 1 diabetes made fewer insertions and deleted more nucleotides, a pattern implying thymic rearrangement abnormalities. PCR may preferentially amplify shorter templates, but because patient and control samples were amplified and corrected together, any resulting skew would affect both groups equally.

Notes on this clone: The antigen it binds to is not known. No per-base quality is available; no much larger clone lies one base away.

All of the isolated RNA was reverse transcribed with the High Capacity cDNA Reverse Transcription Kit, so expressed TCRB transcripts were sequenced. Deep immunoSEQ sequencing was performed on naive, central memory and regulatory T cell samples, with an average of about 3.6 million total reads per sample. Sorted cells were lysed in RLT buffer, and RNA was extracted using DNase-treated RNeasy Micro or Mini kits according to cell number. To prevent cross-contamination, each cell subset was processed individually, whereas patient and healthy donor samples were processed jointly. The immunoSEQ multiplex PCR was used to amplify TCRB sequences from cDNA, generating 87-bp fragments that spanned the CDR3 region. Sequencing of the amplicons was done on the Illumina HiSeq platform. The published analysis was carried out like this. Synthetic template baselines were used to correct PCR bias computationally, reads within Hamming distance 2 were collapsed, and singletons that could not be merged were discarded. Reads were aligned against IMGT so that V, D and J genes, CDR3 length and insertions or deletions at six rearrangement sites could be assigned. Within each subset, clonotype counts were normalized to sorted cell number, and only after that were true diversity and Gini coefficients computed with the tcR R package. The overlap coefficient, calculated on TCRB nucleotide sequences, was used to measure repertoire sharing. Out-of-frame TCRB sequences from naive cells were analyzed to stand in for the pre-selection repertoire. TCRdb holds this immuneACCESS table with in-frame rearrangements only. Some clones are missing; in checked studies, unresolved V genes explain under half, and the rest has no known cause. Clone size and V and J calls were adopted from that table, with D and trimming inferred from the DNA. This sample gives 550,000 to 850,000 clones in total; roughly 13% of them show up just once. Clones ranked in the top ten supply about 0.02% of the sample.

A single peripheral blood draw of approximately 110 mL on average was collected from each donor into heparinised tubes. A BD FACSAria II was used to sort naive, central memory, regulatory and stem cell-like memory CD4+ T cells with a panel that included CD45RO, CCR7, CD25, CD127, CD95 and CD27. Every sorted population had a purity above 95%. Right away, PBMCs were isolated by Lymphoprep density gradient centrifugation and were stained directly, with no culture step. To minimize batch effects, samples were stained and sorted in pairs, one healthy donor with one patient per experiment. The TCR sequence derives from a man younger than 35 with type 1 diabetes. The sequenced material came from naive CD4+ T cells from blood. What the cell subset or site label conveys for this sample: true naive CD4+ T cells.

In nucleotide form, the sequence is TGTGCCACTGTGAAGGACCTCTCGGGGGGCTACACCTTC. It encodes CATVKDLSGGYTF. The sequence is built from TRBV2 and TRBJ1-2; no D gene can be assigned with confidence. Between the V and J ends, shortened by 10 bases and 8 bases respectively, the junction contains 20 bases. Measured from the cysteine to the phenylalanine, the CDR3 is 13 residues long. This entry keeps only the CDR3 DNA: 39 bases, framed from base 1. Looking up the germline V gene yields CDR1 SNHLY and CDR2 FYNNEI.